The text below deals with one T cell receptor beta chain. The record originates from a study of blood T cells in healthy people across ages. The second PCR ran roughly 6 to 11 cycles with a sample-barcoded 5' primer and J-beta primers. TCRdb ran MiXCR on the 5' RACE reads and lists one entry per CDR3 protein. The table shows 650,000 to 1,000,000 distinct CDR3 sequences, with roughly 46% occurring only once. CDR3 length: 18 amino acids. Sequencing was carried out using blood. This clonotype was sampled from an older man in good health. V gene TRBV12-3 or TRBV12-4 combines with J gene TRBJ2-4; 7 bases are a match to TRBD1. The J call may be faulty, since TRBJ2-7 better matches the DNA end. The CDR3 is CASSLDRGGAKTSYEQYF. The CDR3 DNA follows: TGTGCCAGCAGTTTAGATAGAGGGGGCGCGAAAACTTCGTACGAGCAGTACTTC.